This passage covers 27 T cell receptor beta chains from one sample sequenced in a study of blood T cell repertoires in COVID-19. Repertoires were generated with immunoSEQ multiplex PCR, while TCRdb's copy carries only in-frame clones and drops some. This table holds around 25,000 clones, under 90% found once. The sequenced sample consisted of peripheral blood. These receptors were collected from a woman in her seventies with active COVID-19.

In DNA, the CDR3 is TGTGCCAGCAGTTGGACAGGGGGTTATGAAAAACTGTTTTTT. Amino acids: CASSWTGGYEKLFF. The V and J genes are TRBV28 and TRBJ1-4, with 10 positions matching TRBD1. This CDR3 has 14 amino acids. Unmatched junction bases numbered 2, after V lost 4 bases and J lost 6 bases. CDR1 is MDHEN, CDR2 SYDVKM, per germline.

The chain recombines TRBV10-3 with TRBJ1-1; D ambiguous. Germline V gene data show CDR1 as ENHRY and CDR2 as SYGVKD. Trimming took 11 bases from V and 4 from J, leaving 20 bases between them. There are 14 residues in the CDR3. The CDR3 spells CAVSEWVPGTEAFF. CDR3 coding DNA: TGTGCCGTATCAGAATGGGTACCGGGCACTGAAGCTTTCTTT.

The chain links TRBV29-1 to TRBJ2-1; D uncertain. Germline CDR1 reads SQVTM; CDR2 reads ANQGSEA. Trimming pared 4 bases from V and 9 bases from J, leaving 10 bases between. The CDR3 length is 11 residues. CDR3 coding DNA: TGCAGCGTTGGGTTTGGCGGTGAGCAGTTCTTC. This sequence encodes CSVGFGGEQFF.

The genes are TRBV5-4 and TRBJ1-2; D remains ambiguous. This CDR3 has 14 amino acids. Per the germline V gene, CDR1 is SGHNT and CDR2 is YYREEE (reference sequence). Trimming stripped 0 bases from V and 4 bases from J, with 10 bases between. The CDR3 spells CASSLDPDSYGYTF. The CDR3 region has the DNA TGTGCCAGCAGCTTGGATCCAGACTCCTATGGCTACACCTTC.

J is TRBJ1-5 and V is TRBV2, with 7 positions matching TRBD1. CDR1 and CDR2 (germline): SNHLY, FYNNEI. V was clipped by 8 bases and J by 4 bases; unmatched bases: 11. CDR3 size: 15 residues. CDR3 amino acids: CASRAGTAINQPQHF. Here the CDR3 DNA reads TGTGCCAGCCGAGCCGGGACAGCGATTAATCAGCCCCAGCATTTT.

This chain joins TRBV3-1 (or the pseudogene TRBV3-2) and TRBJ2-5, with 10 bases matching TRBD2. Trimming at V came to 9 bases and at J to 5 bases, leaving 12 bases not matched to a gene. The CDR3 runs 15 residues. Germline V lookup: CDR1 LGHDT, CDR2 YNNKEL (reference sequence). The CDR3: CASGPSGGPTETQYF. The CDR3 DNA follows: TGTGCCAGTGGCCCTAGCGGGGGACCCACGGAGACCCAGTACTTC.

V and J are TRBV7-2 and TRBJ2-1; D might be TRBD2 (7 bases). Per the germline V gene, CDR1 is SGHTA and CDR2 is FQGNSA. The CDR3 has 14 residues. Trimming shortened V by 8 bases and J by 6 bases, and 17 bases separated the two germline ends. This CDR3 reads CASDDKGGRNEQFF. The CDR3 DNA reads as TGTGCCAGCGATGATAAGGGGGGGCGCAATGAGCAGTTCTTC.

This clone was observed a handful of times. The CDR3: CASSVGQGSSYEQYF. The CDR3 DNA reads as TGCGCCAGCAGTGTCGGACAGGGGAGCTCCTACGAGCAGTACTTC. The gene calls are TRBV23-1 and TRBJ2-7; 9 bases align to TRBD1. TRBV23-1 is an ORF; its function is uncertain. The V segment lost 5 bases and the J segment 0 bases; nucleotides outside the gene matches: 5. This CDR3 has 15 amino acids.

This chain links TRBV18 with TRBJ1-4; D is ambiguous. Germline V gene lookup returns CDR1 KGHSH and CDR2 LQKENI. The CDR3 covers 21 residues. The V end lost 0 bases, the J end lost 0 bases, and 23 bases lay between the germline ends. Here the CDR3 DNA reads TGTGCCAGCTCACCACCGGGGAGGGAGGGATCACGAATTGCAACTAATGAAAAACTGTTTTTT. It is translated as CASSPPGREGSRIATNEKLFF.

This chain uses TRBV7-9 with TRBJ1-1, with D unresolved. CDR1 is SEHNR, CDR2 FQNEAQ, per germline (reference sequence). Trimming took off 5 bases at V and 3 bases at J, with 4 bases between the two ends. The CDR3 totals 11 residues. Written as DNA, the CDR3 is TGTGCCAGCAGCCCTTACACTGAAGCTTTCTTT. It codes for CASSPYTEAFF. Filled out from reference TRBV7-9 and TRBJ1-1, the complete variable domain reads DTGVSQNPRHKITKRGQNVTFRCDPISEHNRLYWYRQTLGQGPEFLTYFQNEAQLEKSRLLSDRFSAERPKGSFSTLEIQRTEQGDSAMYLCASSPYTEAFFGQGTRLTVV.

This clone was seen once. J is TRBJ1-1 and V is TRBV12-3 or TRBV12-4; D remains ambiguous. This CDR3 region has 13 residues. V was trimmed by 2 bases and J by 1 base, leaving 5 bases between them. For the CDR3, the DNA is TGTGCCAGCAGTTTAAGAGGGAACACTGAAGCTTTCTTT. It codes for CASSLRGNTEAFF.

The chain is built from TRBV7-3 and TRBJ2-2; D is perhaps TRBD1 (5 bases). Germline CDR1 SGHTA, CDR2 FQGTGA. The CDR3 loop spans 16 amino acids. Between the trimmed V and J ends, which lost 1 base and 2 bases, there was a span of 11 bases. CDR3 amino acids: CASSLMSQVNTGELFF. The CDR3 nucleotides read TGTGCCAGCAGCTTAATGTCACAGGTTAACACCGGGGAGCTGTTTTTT.

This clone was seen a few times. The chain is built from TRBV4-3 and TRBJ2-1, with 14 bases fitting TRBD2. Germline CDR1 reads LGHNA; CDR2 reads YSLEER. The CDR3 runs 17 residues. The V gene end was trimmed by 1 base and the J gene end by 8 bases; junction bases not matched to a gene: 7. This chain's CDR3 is CASSQGTSGGPEDEQFF. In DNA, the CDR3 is TGCGCCAGCAGCCAAGGGACTAGCGGGGGGCCAGAGGATGAGCAGTTCTTC.

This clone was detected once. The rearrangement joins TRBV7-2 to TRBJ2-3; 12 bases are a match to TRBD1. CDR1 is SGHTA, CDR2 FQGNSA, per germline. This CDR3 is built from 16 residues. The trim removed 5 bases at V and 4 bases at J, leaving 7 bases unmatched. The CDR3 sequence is CASSLTGTGGADTQYF. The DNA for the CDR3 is TGTGCCAGCAGCCTAACCGGGACAGGGGGCGCAGATACGCAGTATTTT.

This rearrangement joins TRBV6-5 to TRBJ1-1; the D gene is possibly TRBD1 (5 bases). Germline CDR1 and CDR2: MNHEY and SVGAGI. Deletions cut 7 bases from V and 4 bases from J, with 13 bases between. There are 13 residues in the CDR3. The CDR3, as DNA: TGTGCCAGCACCCCAACGGGGGGCACTGAAGCTTTCTTT. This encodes CASTPTGGTEAFF.

The DNA of the CDR3 is TGCGCCAGCAGCTTGGGTGCTCCGGAGAAACTTCAAGATACGCAGTATTTT. It encodes CASSLGAPEKLQDTQYF. V gene TRBV5-1 combines with J gene TRBJ2-3; D ambiguous. There are 17 residues in the CDR3. Germline V gene data show CDR1 as SGHRS and CDR2 as YFSETQ. Trimming took off 0 bases at V and 5 bases at J, with 19 bases between the two ends.

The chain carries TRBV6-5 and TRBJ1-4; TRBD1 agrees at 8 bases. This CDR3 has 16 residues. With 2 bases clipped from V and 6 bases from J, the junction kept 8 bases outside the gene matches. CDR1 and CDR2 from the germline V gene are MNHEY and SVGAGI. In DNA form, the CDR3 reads TGTGCCAGCAGTTACGCCGGGACAGGAGGATATGAAAAACTGTTTTTT. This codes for CASSYAGTGGYEKLFF.

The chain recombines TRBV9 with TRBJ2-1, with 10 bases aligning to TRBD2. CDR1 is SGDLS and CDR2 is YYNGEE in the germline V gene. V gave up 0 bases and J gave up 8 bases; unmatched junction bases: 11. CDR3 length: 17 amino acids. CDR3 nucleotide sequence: TGTGCCAGCAGCGTAGTCCTCAGCGGGGGGGCCTTGGATGAGCAGTTCTTC. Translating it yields CASSVVLSGGALDEQFF.

The CDR3 bases are TGTGCCAGTAATAATGGACTAGCGGGGGGATTAGATACGCAGTATTTT. Protein: CASNNGLAGGLDTQYF. This rearrangement joins TRBV19 to TRBJ2-3; 14 nucleotides match TRBD2. Germline CDR1 is LNHDA and CDR2 is SQIVND (reference sequence). V shed 7 bases, J shed 5 bases, and the junction held 8 bases outside the gene matches. The CDR3 sequence is 16 residues long. The whole variable domain, filled in from reference TRBV19 and TRBJ2-3, reads DGGITQSPKYLFRKEGQNVTLSCEQNLNHDAMYWYRQDPGQGLRLIYYSQIVNDFQKGDIAEGYSVSREKKESFPLTVTSAQKNPTAFYLCASNNGLAGGLDTQYFGPGTRLTVL.

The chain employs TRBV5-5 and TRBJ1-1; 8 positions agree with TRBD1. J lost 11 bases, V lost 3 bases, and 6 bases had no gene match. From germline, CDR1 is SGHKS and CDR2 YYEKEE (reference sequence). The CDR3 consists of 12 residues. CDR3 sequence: CASSWTGMDAFF. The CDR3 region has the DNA TGTGCCAGCAGCTGGACAGGGATGGATGCTTTCTTT.

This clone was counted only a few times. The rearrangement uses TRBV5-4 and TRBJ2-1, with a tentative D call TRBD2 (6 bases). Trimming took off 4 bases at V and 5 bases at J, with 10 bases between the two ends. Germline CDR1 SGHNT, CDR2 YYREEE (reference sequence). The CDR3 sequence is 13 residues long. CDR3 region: CASSHERDNEQFF. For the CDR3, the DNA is TGTGCCAGCAGCCACGAGCGGGACAATGAGCAGTTCTTC.

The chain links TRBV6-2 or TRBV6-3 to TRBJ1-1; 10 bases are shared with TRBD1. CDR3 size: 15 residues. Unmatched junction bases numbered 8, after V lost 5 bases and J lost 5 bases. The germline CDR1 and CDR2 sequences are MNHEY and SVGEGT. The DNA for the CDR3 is TGTGCCAGCAGTGCTTCCAGGACAGGGGGGACTGAAGCTTTCTTT. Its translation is CASSASRTGGTEAFF.

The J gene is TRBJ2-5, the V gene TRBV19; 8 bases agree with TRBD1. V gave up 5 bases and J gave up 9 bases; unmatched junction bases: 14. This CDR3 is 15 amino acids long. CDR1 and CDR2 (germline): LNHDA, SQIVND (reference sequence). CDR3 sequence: CASSSQGAGPEAQYF. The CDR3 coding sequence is TGTGCCAGTAGTTCCCAGGGGGCGGGCCCCGAGGCCCAGTACTTC.

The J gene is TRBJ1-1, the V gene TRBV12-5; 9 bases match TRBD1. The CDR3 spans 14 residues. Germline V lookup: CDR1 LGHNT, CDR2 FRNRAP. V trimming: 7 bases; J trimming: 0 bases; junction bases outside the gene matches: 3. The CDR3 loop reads CASAGQGLNTEAFF. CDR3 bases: TGTGCTAGTGCCGGACAGGGGCTGAACACTGAAGCTTTCTTT.

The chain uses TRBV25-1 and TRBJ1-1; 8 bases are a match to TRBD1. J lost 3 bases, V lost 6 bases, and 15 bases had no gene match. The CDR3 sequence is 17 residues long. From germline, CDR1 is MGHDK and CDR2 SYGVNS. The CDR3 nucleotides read TGTGCCAGCAGCCCCGCCCCAGGGGGCAGGGGAGACACTGAAGCTTTCTTT. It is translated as CASSPAPGGRGDTEAFF.

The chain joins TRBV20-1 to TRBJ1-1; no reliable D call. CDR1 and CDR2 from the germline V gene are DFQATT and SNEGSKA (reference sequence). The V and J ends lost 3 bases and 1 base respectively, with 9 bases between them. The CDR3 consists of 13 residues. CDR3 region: CSASLTPNTEAFF. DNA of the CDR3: TGCAGTGCTAGTCTGACTCCGAACACTGAAGCTTTCTTT.

The CDR3 here is CASSLERQGSDTQYF. Here the CDR3 DNA reads TGTGCCAGCAGCTTAGAGCGACAGGGTTCAGATACGCAGTATTTT. The gene calls are TRBV7-2 and TRBJ2-3; 7 bases fit TRBD1. This CDR3 has 15 residues. Germline CDR1 SGHTA, CDR2 FQGNSA. The V and J ends lost 1 base and 4 bases, in that order; junction bases with no gene match: 5.